This TCR beta chain is drawn from a study of shared clonotypes between healthy human individuals. Repertoires were generated with immunoSEQ multiplex PCR, while TCRdb's copy carries only in-frame clones and drops some. The sample lists 450,000 to 500,000 clones; about 72% were seen once. Genomic DNA from unsorted samples was obtained from around 100 million PBMCs (per sample). The CDR3 is 16 amino acids. Trimming cost V 0 bases and J 4 bases, with 12 bases left between them. Germline CDR1 is SGHTA and CDR2 is FQGNSA. This TCR was sampled from a woman aged 35 to 49 in good health. Some clones in this sample may be carry-over from other donors' samples. The specimen was PBMCs. The genes are TRBV7-2 and TRBJ2-2, with D tentatively TRBD1 or TRBD2 (5 bases each). The CDR3 loop reads CASSLAGRPITGELFF. CDR3 nucleotide sequence: TGTGCCAGCAGCTTAGCGGGACGGCCGATCACCGGGGAGCTGTTTTTT. Full variable domain (missing parts from reference TRBV7-2 and TRBJ2-2): GAGVSQSPSNKVTEKGKDVELRCDPISGHTALYWYRQSLGQGLEFLIYFQGNSAPDKSGLPSDRFSAERTGGSVSTLTIQRTQQEDSAVYLCASSLAGRPITGELFFGEGSRLTVL.